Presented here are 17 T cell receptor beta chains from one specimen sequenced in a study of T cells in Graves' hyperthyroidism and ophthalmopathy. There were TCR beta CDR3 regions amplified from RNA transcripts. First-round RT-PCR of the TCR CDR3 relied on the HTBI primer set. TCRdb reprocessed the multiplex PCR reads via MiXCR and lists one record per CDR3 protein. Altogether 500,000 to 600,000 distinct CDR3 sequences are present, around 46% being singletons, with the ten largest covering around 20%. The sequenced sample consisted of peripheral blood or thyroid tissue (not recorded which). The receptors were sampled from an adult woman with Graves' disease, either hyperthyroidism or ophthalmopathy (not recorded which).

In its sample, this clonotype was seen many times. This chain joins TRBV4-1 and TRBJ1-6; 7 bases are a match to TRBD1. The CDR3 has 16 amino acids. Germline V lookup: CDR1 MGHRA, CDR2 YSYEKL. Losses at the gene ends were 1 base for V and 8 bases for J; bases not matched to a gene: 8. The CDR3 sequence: CASSQVAGGMDSPLHF. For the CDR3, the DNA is TGCGCCAGCAGCCAAGTGGCAGGGGGTATGGATTCACCCCTCCACTTT.

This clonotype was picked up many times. The CDR3 is CASSANLQSSGNTIYF. The CDR3 nucleotides read TGCGCCAGCAGCGCGAACCTACAGAGCTCTGGAAACACCATATATTTT. V gene TRBV5-1 combines with J gene TRBJ1-3; D is unresolved. Germline V gene data show CDR1 as SGHRS and CDR2 as YFSETQ. This CDR3 region has 16 residues. Between the trimmed V and J ends, which lost 4 bases and 0 bases, there was a span of 14 bases. Combining the CDR3 with reference TRBV5-1 and TRBJ1-3 gives the whole variable domain KAGVTQTPRYLIKTRGQQVTLSCSPISGHRSVSWYQQTPGQGLQFLFEYFSETQRNKGNFPGRFSGRQFSNSRSEMNVSTLELGDSALYLCASSANLQSSGNTIYFGEGSWLTVV.

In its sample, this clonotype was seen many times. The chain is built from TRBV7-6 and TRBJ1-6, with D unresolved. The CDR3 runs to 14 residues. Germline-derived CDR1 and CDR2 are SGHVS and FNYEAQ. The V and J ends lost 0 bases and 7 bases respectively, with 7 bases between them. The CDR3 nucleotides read TGTGCCAGCAGCTTAGCACAGCCAAATTCACCCCTCCACTTT. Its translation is CASSLAQPNSPLHF.

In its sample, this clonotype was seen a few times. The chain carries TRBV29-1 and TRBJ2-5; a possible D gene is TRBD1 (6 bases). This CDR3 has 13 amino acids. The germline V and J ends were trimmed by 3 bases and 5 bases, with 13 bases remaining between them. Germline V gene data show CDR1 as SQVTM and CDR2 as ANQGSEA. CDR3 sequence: CSVDQGPGETQYF. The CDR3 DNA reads TGCAGCGTTGACCAGGGGCCGGGGGAGACCCAGTACTTC.

Written as DNA, the CDR3 is TGTGCCAGCAGCTCCGGGACCCGCGGGTCTGGGGCCAACGTCCTGACTTTC. Its translation: CASSSGTRGSGANVLTF. The chain combines TRBV7-2 with TRBJ2-6, with D perhaps given as TRBD1 or TRBD2 (5 bases each). This CDR3 is built from 17 residues. From germline, CDR1 is SGHTA and CDR2 FQGNSA. Trimming cost V 4 bases and J 1 base, with 14 bases left between them.

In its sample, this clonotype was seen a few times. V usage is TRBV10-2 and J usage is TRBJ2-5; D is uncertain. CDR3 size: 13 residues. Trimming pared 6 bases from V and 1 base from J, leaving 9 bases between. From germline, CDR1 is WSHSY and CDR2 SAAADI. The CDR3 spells CASRPRAQETQYF. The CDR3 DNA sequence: TGCGCCAGCAGACCCCGGGCCCAAGAGACCCAGTACTTC.

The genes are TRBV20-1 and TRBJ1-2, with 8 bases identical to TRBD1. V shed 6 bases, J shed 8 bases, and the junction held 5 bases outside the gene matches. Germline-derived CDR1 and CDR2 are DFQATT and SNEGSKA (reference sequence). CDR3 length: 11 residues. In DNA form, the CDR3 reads TGCAGTGCCTATGACAGGGGAGGCTACACCTTC. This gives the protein CSAYDRGGYTF.

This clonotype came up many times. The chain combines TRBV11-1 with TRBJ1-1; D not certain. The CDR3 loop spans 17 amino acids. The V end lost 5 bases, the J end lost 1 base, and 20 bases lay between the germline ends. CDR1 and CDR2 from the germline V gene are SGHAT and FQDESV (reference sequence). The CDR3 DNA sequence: TGTGCCAGCAGCCATAACGGATTCGGCAGGCAGAACACTGAAGCTTTCTTT. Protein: CASSHNGFGRQNTEAFF.

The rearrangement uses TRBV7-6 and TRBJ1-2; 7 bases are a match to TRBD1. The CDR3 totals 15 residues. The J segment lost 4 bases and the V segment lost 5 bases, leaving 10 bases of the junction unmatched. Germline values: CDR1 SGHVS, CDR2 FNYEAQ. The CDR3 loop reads CASSPTAGGGYGYTF. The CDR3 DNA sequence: TGTGCCAGCAGCCCGACAGCAGGGGGTGGCTATGGCTACACCTTC.

The CDR3 protein is CVAPGGYNGYTF. CDR3 coding DNA: TGTGTAGCGCCCGGGGGGTACAATGGCTACACCTTC. The chain is built from TRBV7-2 and TRBJ1-2; D is possibly TRBD1 (5 bases). Germline V gene data show CDR1 as SGHTA and CDR2 as FQGNSA. This CDR3 contains 12 residues.

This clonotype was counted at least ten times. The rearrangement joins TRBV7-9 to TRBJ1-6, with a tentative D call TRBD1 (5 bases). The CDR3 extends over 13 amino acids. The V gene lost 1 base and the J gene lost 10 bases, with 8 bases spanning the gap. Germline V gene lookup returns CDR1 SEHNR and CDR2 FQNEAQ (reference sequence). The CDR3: CASSLEEGSPLHF. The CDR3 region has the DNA TGTGCCAGCAGCTTAGAAGAGGGGTCACCCCTCCACTTT.

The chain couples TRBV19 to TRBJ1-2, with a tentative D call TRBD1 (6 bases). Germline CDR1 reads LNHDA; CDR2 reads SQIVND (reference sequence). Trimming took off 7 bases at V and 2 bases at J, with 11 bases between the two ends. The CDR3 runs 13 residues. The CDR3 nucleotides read TGTGCCAGTAATTTCGGACAGAACTATGGCTACACCTTC. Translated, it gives CASNFGQNYGYTF.

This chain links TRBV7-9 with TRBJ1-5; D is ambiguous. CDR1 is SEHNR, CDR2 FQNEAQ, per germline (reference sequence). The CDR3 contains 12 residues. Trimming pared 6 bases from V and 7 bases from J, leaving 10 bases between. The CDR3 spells CASRGEGQPQHF. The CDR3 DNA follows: TGTGCCAGCAGGGGTGAGGGCCAGCCCCAGCATTTT.

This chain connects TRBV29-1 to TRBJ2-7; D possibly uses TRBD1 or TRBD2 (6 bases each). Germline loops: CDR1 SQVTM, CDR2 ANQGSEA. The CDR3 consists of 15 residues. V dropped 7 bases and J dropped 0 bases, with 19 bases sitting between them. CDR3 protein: CSAALWGARSYEQYF. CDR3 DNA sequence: TGCAGCGCGGCACTTTGGGGGGCCCGCTCCTACGAGCAGTACTTC.

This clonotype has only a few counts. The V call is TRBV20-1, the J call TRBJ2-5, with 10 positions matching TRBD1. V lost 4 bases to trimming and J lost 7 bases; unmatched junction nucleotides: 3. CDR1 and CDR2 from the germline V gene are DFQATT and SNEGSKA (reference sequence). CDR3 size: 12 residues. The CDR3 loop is CSAMTGGGTQYF. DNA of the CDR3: TGCAGTGCTATGACAGGGGGCGGGACCCAGTACTTC.

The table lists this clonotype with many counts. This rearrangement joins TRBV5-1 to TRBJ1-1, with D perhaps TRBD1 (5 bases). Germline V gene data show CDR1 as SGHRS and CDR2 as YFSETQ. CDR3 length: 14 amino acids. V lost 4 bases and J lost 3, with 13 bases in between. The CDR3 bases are TGCGCCAGCAGCATAGGGACTGACGACACTGAAGCTTTCTTT. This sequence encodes CASSIGTDDTEAFF. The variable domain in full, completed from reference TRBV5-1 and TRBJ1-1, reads KAGVTQTPRYLIKTRGQQVTLSCSPISGHRSVSWYQQTPGQGLQFLFEYFSETQRNKGNFPGRFSGRQFSNSRSEMNVSTLELGDSALYLCASSIGTDDTEAFFGQGTRLTVV.

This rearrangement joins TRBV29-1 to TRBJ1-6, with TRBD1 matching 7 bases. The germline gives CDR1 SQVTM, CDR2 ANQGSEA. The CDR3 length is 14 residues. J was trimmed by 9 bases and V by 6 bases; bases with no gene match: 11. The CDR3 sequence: CSVVSTGNGSPLHF. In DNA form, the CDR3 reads TGCAGCGTGGTTTCGACAGGGAACGGTTCACCCCTCCACTTT.